This section outlines one T cell receptor beta chain sequence together with its context. Patients of the Seattle cohort, enrolled during active infection, were followed longitudinally. Unmatched junction bases numbered 3, after V lost 6 bases and J lost 0 bases. The CDR3 length is 14 residues. Germline CDR1 is SNHLY and CDR2 is FYNNEI. The data stem from a study of blood T cell repertoires in COVID-19. Turning to the study itself: Collection of acute and convalescent COVID-19 samples took place in the United States, Italy and Spain. PBMCs, B-cell-depleted T cells, or T cells were the source of the cDNA or gDNA that made up the material.

As processed by the authors: Estimated nucleated cell counts came from reference gene primer amplification. Sequencing was performed with immunoSEQ multiplex PCR; in TCRdb, only in-frame clones are kept and a portion is missing. The DNA gave D and trimming, while V, J and clone size come from that table. The sample lists approximately 390,000 clones, over 75% occurring once. The sequence came from a woman aged 55-70 years with COVID-19, enrolled during active disease. The sequencing input was peripheral blood. The chain is built from TRBV2 and TRBJ1-1; 8 positions match TRBD1. The CDR3 sequence: CASSRRGLNTEAFF. The CDR3 DNA reads TGTGCCAGCAGCCGCAGGGGGCTGAACACTGAAGCTTTCTTT.